The source of this TCR beta chain is a study of blood T cell repertoires in COVID-19. The CDR3 sequence is 12 residues long. V was trimmed by 1 base and J by 11 bases, leaving 11 bases between them. Authors' methods: Amplification from reference gene primers served as the basis for estimated nucleated cell counts. Using immunoSEQ multiplex PCR, the repertoire was profiled, and TCRdb retains in-frame clones only, with some absent. V and J calls and clone size are copied from that table; D and trimming were computed from the DNA. Of just over 70,000 clones in the sample, 80% were seen once. The receptor was isolated from a man between 70 and 80 years old who had recovered from COVID-19. Material: peripheral blood. The V and J genes are TRBV12-3 or TRBV12-4 and TRBJ1-2; D gene uncertain. Written as DNA, the CDR3 is TGTGCCAGCAGTTTAGTCGCAGGCCATTACACCTTC. Its protein is CASSLVAGHYTF.